Presented here are 15 T cell receptor beta chains from one specimen sequenced in a study of human T cells and chemical hapten exposure. Time point in this sample: patch test 3, about 24 weeks after DPC sensitization. Treatment here: therapeutic diphenylcyclopropenone sensitization with weekly scalp DPC. MiXCR was run by TCRdb on the RACE reads, yielding one entry per CDR3 protein. Altogether around 110,000 distinct CDR3 sequences are present, around 11% being singletons, with the ten largest covering under 2.5%. Sequenced here: whole blood, sampled in connection with sensitization to the hapten diphenylcyclopropenone (DPC). The source is a woman in her fifties or sixties with alopecia areata. Some clones in this sample may be carry-over from other donors' samples.

At least ten counts were recorded for this clonotype. V gene TRBV3-1 combines with J gene TRBJ2-3; 7 nucleotides line up with TRBD2. The CDR3 covers 17 residues. Germline V CDR1 and CDR2: LGHDT, YNNKEL (reference sequence). V dropped 0 bases and J dropped 2; count of bases not matched to a gene: 8. CDR3 coding DNA: TGTGCCAGCAGCCAAGATCCGGGCGGGACTAACACAGATACGCAGTATTTT. Its protein is CASSQDPGGTNTDTQYF.

The chain recombines TRBV6-1 with TRBJ2-7; 10 bases fit TRBD1. The germline V gene encodes CDR1 MNHNS and CDR2 SASEGT. The CDR3 sequence is 14 residues long. V shed 3 bases and J 7 bases; nucleotides not matched to a gene: 6. CDR3 in DNA: TGTGCCAGCAGTGATTGGGACAGGGGAGAGGAGCAGTACTTC. Residues: CASSDWDRGEEQYF.

A few counts support this clonotype. V is TRBV9 and J is TRBJ2-7; D unresolved. The CDR3 covers 12 residues. V lost 4 bases, J lost 5 bases, and 10 bases lay in between. Germline values: CDR1 SGDLS, CDR2 YYNGEE. CDR3 sequence reads: CASSPRRDEQYF. The CDR3, as DNA: TGTGCCAGCAGCCCCCGCCGAGACGAGCAGTACTTC.

Ten or more counts support this clonotype. The chain links TRBV7-2 to TRBJ1-4; D remains unclear. The V and J ends lost 1 base and 0 bases respectively, with 6 bases between them. Germline V lookup: CDR1 SGHTA, CDR2 FQGNSA. The CDR3 has 15 amino acids. In DNA form, the CDR3 reads TGTGCCAGCAGCTTAGTCCCGACAACTAATGAAAAACTGTTTTTT. This gives the protein CASSLVPTTNEKLFF.

This clonotype occurred many times. The chain uses TRBV7-2 and TRBJ2-6; no reliable D call. The V end was cut by 2 bases, the J end by 0 bases, with 5 bases between. The CDR3 covers 15 residues. CDR1 is SGHTA, CDR2 FQGNSA, per germline. CDR3 loop: CASSLLVSGANVLTF. Here the CDR3 DNA reads TGTGCCAGCAGCTTATTGGTCTCTGGGGCCAACGTCCTGACTTTC.

The chain is built from TRBV2 and TRBJ2-3; 10 nucleotides match TRBD2. In germline, CDR1 is SNHLY, CDR2 FYNNEI. This CDR3 region has 13 residues. J gave up 8 bases and V 5 bases, and 4 bases lay outside the gene matches. The CDR3 sequence is CASSRLAGGTQYF. The DNA of the CDR3 is TGTGCCAGCAGTCGACTAGCGGGTGGTACGCAGTATTTT. Full variable domain (rest looked up from reference TRBV2 and TRBJ2-3): EPEVTQTPSHQVTQMGQEVILRCVPISNHLYFYWYRQILGQKVEFLVSFYNNEISEKSEIFDDQFSVERPDGSNFTLKIRSTKLEDSAMYFCASSRLAGGTQYFGPGTRLTVL.

In its sample, this clonotype was seen many times. The chain links TRBV11-2 to TRBJ2-1; D is unclear. CDR3 length equals 11 residues. Germline V lookup: CDR1 SGHAT, CDR2 FQNNGV. Trimming took 4 bases from V and 8 from J, leaving 6 bases between them. CDR3 nucleotide sequence: TGTGCCAGCAGCTCCGGAGATGAGCAGTTCTTC. Its translation: CASSSGDEQFF.

Of note for this clonotype: This sequence may be a read error, since a much larger clone differs from it by one base. V usage is TRBV3-1 and J usage is TRBJ1-6, with D tentatively TRBD1 (5 bases). Germline CDR1 reads LGHDT; CDR2 reads YNNKEL (reference sequence). The CDR3 length is 18 residues. CDR3 coding DNA: TGTGCCACCAGCCAAGTCTGGGGCGCCAACAGCTATAATTCACCCCTCCACTTT. Translated: CATSQVWGANSYNSPLHF.

This clonotype was counted a few times. The rearrangement links TRBV4-3 to TRBJ2-7, with 11 bases matching TRBD2. V was pared by 3 bases and J by 4 bases, with 8 bases of the junction left unmatched. This CDR3 has 16 residues. Germline V gene lookup returns CDR1 LGHNA and CDR2 YSLEER. The CDR3 loop is CASSHDTSGRRYEQYF. As DNA, the CDR3 is TGCGCCAGCAGCCACGATACTAGCGGGAGAAGGTACGAGCAGTACTTC.

The J gene is TRBJ2-2, the V gene TRBV9, with TRBD1 as a possible D gene (5 bases). The CDR3 is 15 amino acids. V lost 3 bases and J 5 bases, leaving 14 bases between the germline ends. Germline assignment: CDR1 SGDLS and CDR2 YYNGEE. In DNA, the CDR3 is TGTGCCAGCAGCGGCAGGGCAGATCCAACCGGGGAGCTGTTTTTT. Residues: CASSGRADPTGELFF.

This clonotype has ten or more counts. This chain joins TRBV6-2 or TRBV6-3 and TRBJ2-3; D uncertain. Trimming took off 6 bases at V and 1 base at J, with 2 bases between the two ends. The germline CDR1 and CDR2 sequences are MNHEY and SVGEGT. This CDR3 comprises 11 residues. Written as DNA, the CDR3 is TGTGCCAGCAGAGGCACAGATACGCAGTATTTT. Translated, it gives CASRGTDTQYF.

This clonotype has a count of ten or more. V is TRBV4-1 and J is TRBJ2-7; no clear D gene. Trimming removed 1 base at V and 4 bases at J, with 14 bases between. Germline V CDR1 and CDR2: MGHRA, YSYEKL. The CDR3 loop spans 15 amino acids. The CDR3: CASSQATGLKYEQYF. CDR3 DNA: TGCGCCAGCAGCCAAGCAACTGGGCTTAAGTACGAGCAGTACTTC.

This clonotype has only a few counts. This CDR3 is CASSQALGERETQYF. The CDR3, as DNA: TGCGCCAGCAGCCAAGCTTTAGGGGAACGGGAGACCCAGTACTTC. The chain employs TRBV4-3 and TRBJ2-5; D perhaps matches TRBD1 (5 bases). The CDR3 length is 15 residues. Germline assignment: CDR1 LGHNA and CDR2 YSLEER. Trimming removed 1 base from V and 5 bases from J, with 14 bases in between.

This clonotype showed up just a few times. The chain recombines TRBV7-9 with TRBJ2-3; 12 bases are a match to TRBD2. This CDR3 comprises 16 residues. CDR1 SEHNR and CDR2 FQNEAQ come from the germline V gene (reference sequence). The trim removed 1 base at V and 4 bases at J, leaving 3 bases unmatched. CDR3 DNA sequence: TGTGCCAGCAGCTTAGGACTAGCGGGAGACGCAGATACGCAGTATTTT. It yields the protein CASSLGLAGDADTQYF.

The V gene is TRBV5-1, the J gene TRBJ1-4, with D maybe TRBD1 (5 bases). The germline gives CDR1 SGHRS, CDR2 YFSETQ. This CDR3 region has 15 residues. The V end was cut by 0 bases, the J end by 8 bases, with 14 bases between. CDR3 amino acids: CASSLDPQGEEKLFF. The CDR3 nucleotides read TGCGCCAGCAGCTTGGATCCCCAGGGTGAGGAAAAACTGTTTTTT.